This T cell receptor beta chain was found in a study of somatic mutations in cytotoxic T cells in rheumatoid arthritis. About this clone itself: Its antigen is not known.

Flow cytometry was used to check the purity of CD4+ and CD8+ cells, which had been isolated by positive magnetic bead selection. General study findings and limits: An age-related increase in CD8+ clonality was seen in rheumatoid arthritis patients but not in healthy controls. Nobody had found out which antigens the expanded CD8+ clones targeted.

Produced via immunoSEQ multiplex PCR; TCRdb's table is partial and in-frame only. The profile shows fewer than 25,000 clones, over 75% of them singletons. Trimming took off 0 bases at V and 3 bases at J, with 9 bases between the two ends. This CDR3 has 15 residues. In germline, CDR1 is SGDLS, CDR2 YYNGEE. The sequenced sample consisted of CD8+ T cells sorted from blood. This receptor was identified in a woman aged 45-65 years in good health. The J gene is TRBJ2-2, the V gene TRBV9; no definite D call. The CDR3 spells CASSVVWTDTGELFF. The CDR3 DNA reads TGTGCCAGCAGCGTAGTATGGACCGACACCGGGGAGCTGTTTTTT.